Here is one T cell receptor beta chain with its context. The data are from a study of CD8 T cells in Susac syndrome. RNA was extracted with the RNeasy kit, and a quantity of 0.5 to 1 ug was reverse transcribed using random hexamers. Amplification of the TCR beta CDR3 was carried out by immunoSEQ multiplex PCR, which spanned a total of 54 Vbeta and 13 Jbeta segments. From the immunoSEQ multiplex PCR reads, TCRdb called clonotypes with MiXCR, one entry per CDR3 protein. The profile shows around 130,000 distinct CDR3 sequences, 94% of them singletons. CD8+ and CD4+ blood T cells underwent TCR beta sequencing. Included as multiple sclerosis controls were treatment-naive patients who had stable or active relapsing-remitting disease. TEMRA cells were FACS-enriched and CD8+ and CD4+ T cells negatively isolated. This CDR3 spans 17 amino acids. CDR1 and CDR2 (germline): SEHNR, FQNEAQ (reference sequence). Trimming at V came to 5 bases and at J to 3 bases, leaving 10 bases not matched to a gene.

The origin of this receptor is a human donor with multiple sclerosis. The specimen sequenced was CD4+ T cells from PBMCs. The chain uses TRBV7-9 and TRBJ2-1; 10 bases are shared with TRBD2. The CDR3 DNA reads TGTGCCAGCAGCCTTCGGACTAGCGGTTTCTTCTACAATGAGCAGTTCTTC. The encoded protein is CASSLRTSGFFYNEQFF. Variable domain in full (rest from reference TRBV7-9 and TRBJ2-1): DTGVSQNPRHKITKRGQNVTFRCDPISEHNRLYWYRQTLGQGPEFLTYFQNEAQLEKSRLLSDRFSAERPKGSFSTLEIQRTEQGDSAMYLCASSLRTSGFFYNEQFFGPGTRLTVL.